These 17 T cell receptor beta chains share one sample of origin, sequenced in a study of blood T cell repertoires in COVID-19. Measured with immunoSEQ multiplex PCR; TCRdb has only the in-frame clones, and not every one. The sample lists some 140,000 clones, around 87% occurring once. The sequenced material came from peripheral blood. These receptors were taken from a man aged 50 to 60 with active COVID-19.

This chain links TRBV2 with TRBJ1-2; TRBD1 agrees at 11 bases. Trimming took 5 bases from V and 3 from J; bases not matched to a gene: 5. CDR1 and CDR2 from the germline V gene are SNHLY and FYNNEI. The CDR3 extends over 15 amino acids. The CDR3 reads CASSSRDRGDYGYTF. CDR3 bases: TGTGCCAGCAGTTCACGGGACAGGGGGGACTATGGCTACACCTTC.

This chain connects TRBV6-4 to TRBJ1-5, with TRBD1 as a possible D gene (6 bases). V was shortened by 6 bases and J by 5 bases, with 11 bases between the two germline ends. The CDR3 has 13 residues. The germline V gene encodes CDR1 MRHNA and CDR2 SNTAGT. CDR3 residues: CASSAYRDQPQHF. In DNA, the CDR3 is TGTGCCAGCAGCGCATACAGGGATCAGCCCCAGCATTTT.

CDR3 nucleotide sequence: TGTGCCAGCAGCTTCCGGTACCAAGAGACCCAGTACTTC. Translation gives CASSFRYQETQYF. V usage is TRBV12-3 or TRBV12-4 and J usage is TRBJ2-5; D gene unclear. The CDR3 totals 13 residues. With 6 bases removed from V and 0 bases from J, the gap between germline ends came to 8 bases.

Details on this clone: The identical CDR3 is also encoded by other nucleotide sequences in the sample. CDR3 DNA: TGTGCCAGCAGAGGGGGTAGGACTGAAGCTTTCTTT. Translated, it gives CASRGGRTEAFF. V usage is TRBV6-5 and J usage is TRBJ1-1; D may be TRBD1 (6 bases). The ends were cut back, 6 bases at V and 5 bases at J, with 10 bases in the middle. The germline V gene encodes CDR1 MNHEY and CDR2 SVGAGI. CDR3 size: 12 residues.

This chain joins TRBV5-1 and TRBJ1-1; 9 positions agree with TRBD1. The CDR3 extends over 18 amino acids. Germline V gene sequence: CDR1 SGHRS, CDR2 YFSETQ. With V trimmed by 0 bases and J by 3 bases, 12 bases remained unmatched. The CDR3 bases are TGCGCCAGCAGCTTGGCAAACACAGGGGGCGCTTGGGACACTGAAGCTTTCTTT. It encodes CASSLANTGGAWDTEAFF.

The gene calls are TRBV5-4 and TRBJ2-1; 11 bases fit TRBD2. J lost 9 bases, V lost 1 base, and 6 bases had no gene match. Germline loops: CDR1 SGHNT, CDR2 YYREEE (reference sequence). The CDR3 is 15 residues long. The CDR3 nucleotides are TGTGCCAGCAGCTTGTCCTCCCTAGCGGGGGGTGAGCAGTTCTTC. It translates to CASSLSSLAGGEQFF.

This chain joins TRBV7-2 and TRBJ2-3; TRBD2 matches at 10 bases. The germline V gene has CDR1 SGHTA and CDR2 FQGNSA. This CDR3 region has 16 residues. The ends lost 1 base at V and 5 bases at J; junction bases unmatched: 6. The CDR3: CASSLGSGGARDTQYF. The CDR3 nucleotides are TGTGCCAGCAGCTTAGGGAGCGGGGGGGCGAGAGATACGCAGTATTTT.

The V and J genes are TRBV12-5 and TRBJ1-5; D not certain. Trimming took off 4 bases at V and 6 bases at J, with 10 bases between the two ends. The germline CDR1 and CDR2 sequences are LGHNT and FRNRAP. The CDR3 contains 13 residues. Written as DNA, the CDR3 is TGTGCTAGTGGTTGGGAGGAGTTTCAGCCCCAGCATTTT. Its translation is CASGWEEFQPQHF.

The genes are TRBV7-9 and TRBJ2-2, with TRBD2 matching 9 bases. In germline, CDR1 is SEHNR, CDR2 FQNEAQ (reference sequence). CDR3 length: 15 residues. With V trimmed by 7 bases and J by 3 bases, 6 bases remained unmatched. Here the CDR3 DNA reads TGTGCCAGCACCGCGGGGGGGGCGGACACCGGGGAGCTGTTTTTT. Its protein is CASTAGGADTGELFF.

This clone has just one count. This chain connects TRBV9 to TRBJ1-2, with D possibly TRBD1 on 5 matching bases. The ends were cut back, 7 bases at V and 3 bases at J, with 16 bases in the middle. The CDR3 loop spans 14 amino acids. CDR1 is SGDLS, CDR2 YYNGEE, per germline. The CDR3 DNA is TGTGCCAGCCGGGGGAACCATCCCGACTATGGCTACACCTTC. Protein sequence: CASRGNHPDYGYTF.

This clone was observed once. The chain joins TRBV11-2 to TRBJ2-2; D is perhaps TRBD2 (6 bases). CDR1 is SGHAT, CDR2 FQNNGV, per germline. The V end was cut by 0 bases, the J end by 2 bases, with 16 bases between. The CDR3 is made up of 18 amino acids. The CDR3 DNA is TGTGCCAGCAGCTTAGATTGGGAGGTCGGGTATAACACCGGGGAGCTGTTTTTT. As protein: CASSLDWEVGYNTGELFF.

Concerning this clone itself: The same CDR3 is also encoded by other DNA sequences in this sample. V is TRBV3-1 (or the pseudogene TRBV3-2) and J is TRBJ2-7; D gene unclear. Trimming cost V 2 bases and J 5 bases, with 4 bases left between them. The CDR3 is made up of 11 amino acids. Per germline, CDR1 LGHDT and CDR2 YNNKEL (reference sequence). CDR3 DNA sequence: TGTGCCAGCAGCCAAAGCCACGAGCAGTACTTC. It yields the protein CASSQSHEQYF.

This sequence joins TRBV18 and TRBJ2-3; D uncertain. CDR1 and CDR2 from the germline V gene are KGHSH and LQKENI. CDR3 length: 13 amino acids. Trimming pared 3 bases from V and 0 bases from J, leaving 4 bases between. The DNA for the CDR3 is TGTGCCAGCTCACCGACTAGCACAGATACGCAGTATTTT. Protein sequence: CASSPTSTDTQYF.

This chain connects TRBV7-2 to TRBJ1-5, with TRBD1 identical over 8 bases. CDR1 and CDR2 (germline): SGHTA, FQGNSA. CDR3 size: 15 residues. Losses at the gene ends were 3 bases for V and 3 bases for J; bases not matched to a gene: 4. The CDR3 DNA reads TGTGCCAGCAGCTTCTCAGGGGGCGTCAATCAGCCCCAGCATTTT. Its protein is CASSFSGGVNQPQHF.

The CDR3 reads CASSACDRGVNYGYTF. CDR3 bases: TGTGCCAGCAGCGCCTGCGACAGGGGAGTCAACTATGGCTACACCTTC. The chain carries TRBV11-3 and TRBJ1-2; 8 bases map to TRBD1. The CDR3 sequence is 16 residues long. The junction had 10 bases not matched to a gene; V was cut back by 5 bases and J by 2 bases. Germline loops: CDR1 SGHNT, CDR2 YENEEA.

The CDR3 spells CASSPEVRGYYGYTF. CDR3 bases: TGTGCCAGCTCACCCGAAGTTAGGGGTTACTATGGCTACACCTTC. V and J are TRBV18 and TRBJ1-2; TRBD1 is a possible D gene (5 bases). The V and J ends lost 3 bases and 3 bases respectively, with 14 bases between them. CDR3 length equals 15 residues. Germline V gene data show CDR1 as KGHSH and CDR2 as LQKENI.

This clone has only one observation. The chain employs TRBV25-1 and TRBJ2-5; 7 positions match TRBD2. The CDR3 spans 11 residues. V dropped 7 bases and J dropped 5; count of bases not matched to a gene: 1. Germline V gene data show CDR1 as MGHDK and CDR2 as SYGVNS. The DNA of the CDR3 is TGTGCCAGCACCGGGAGGGAGACCCAGTACTTC. Translation gives CASTGRETQYF.